These T cell receptor beta chains were read from a single sample in a study of blood T cell repertoires in COVID-19. The method was immunoSEQ multiplex PCR; TCRdb's version includes in-frame clones alone and lacks a portion of them. The repertoire holds about 120,000 clones, with 85% as singletons. Sequenced: peripheral blood. These receptors were obtained from a man of 80 years or more with active or convalescent COVID-19. The CDR3 runs from the conserved cysteine through the conserved F or W.

v_call,cdr3_aa
TRBV5-1,CASSSGQGAANYGYTF
TRBV5-1,CASRTGTSGYEQYF
TRBV5-6,CASSLPTGGVLGEQFF
TRBV6-5,CASSRQGPNTGELFF
TRBV2,CASRRDREGNEQFF
TRBV18,CASSPRQGGNTGELFF
TRBV5-1,CASSLDGNEANVLTF
TRBV3-1/TRBV3-2,CASSERGGNTIYF
TRBV5-1,CASSLASRGNTEAFF
TRBV7-9,CASSQGTGSNQPQHF
TRBV7-8,CASSPTTGYSYEQYF
TRBV7-9,CASSFVQGSGNTIYF
TRBV14,CASSQDLTRTYRTDTQYF
TRBV6-2/TRBV6-3,CASSYPLGLANDYEQYF
TRBV7-2,CASSLGQGGNSPLHF
TRBV7-9,CASSLTGTEQFF
TRBV5-1,CASSLEGREDQPQHF
TRBV1,CTSSQVPGQGRCYTF
TRBV2,CASRELTGVGEKLFF
TRBV9,CASSVQPGGDEQFF
TRBV6-5,CASSSSGLNEKLFF
TRBV7-9,CASSPPYGFSGYGYTF
TRBV11-3,CASSLMGGREETQYF
TRBV18,CASSELAASSYEQYF
TRBV12-3/TRBV12-4,CASSFNRAGEQYF
TRBV6-2/TRBV6-3,CASSYPGVGSGRSNEQFF
TRBV27,CASSPRQTYEQYF
TRBV10-3,CAISETGYEQYF
TRBV2,CASRVGRVEQPQHF
TRBV29-1,CSASGVLAGNEQFF
TRBV11-2,CASSRSASSYEQYF
TRBV5-1,CASSLGQSQAFF
TRBV15,CATSRDVQGSLGDTQYF
TRBV29-1,CSVETPGQANTEAFF
TRBV24-1,CATLGGITGELFF
TRBV27,CASSNRGTRFYNEQFF
TRBV4-3,CASSQRQEHGYTF